The entry below gives a single T cell receptor (beta chain) sequence along with its context. The target antigen is unknown. The data belong to a study of cytomegalovirus exposure and HLA in healthy donors. General observations from the study: Sequences of the TCR beta chain were said to predict the HLA-A and HLA-B alleles of most subjects accurately.

The CDR3 is 14 residues long. The germline V gene encodes CDR1 SNHLY and CDR2 FYNNEI. J gave up 3 bases and V 6 bases, and 5 bases lay outside the gene matches. The PCR used 60 Vbeta and 13 Jbeta primers. Using immunoSEQ multiplex PCR, the repertoire was profiled, and TCRdb retains in-frame clones only, with some absent. The data contain about 120,000 clones, roughly 65% of them singletons. The gene calls are TRBV2 and TRBJ2-7, with 10 bases fitting TRBD2. The receptor's source is a middle-aged man in good health and CMV-seropositive. The sequencing sample was made of PBMCs. The chain's CDR3 is CASSLSGGNYEQYF. DNA of the CDR3: TGTGCCAGCAGCCTTAGCGGGGGGAACTACGAGCAGTACTTC.